These T cell receptor beta chains were read from a single sample in a study of blood T cells in healthy people across ages. Via MiXCR, TCRdb re-called the 5' RACE reads, giving one row per CDR3 protein. The table has 1.5 million to 2 million distinct CDR3 sequences, roughly 52% seen once. Sequencing was performed on blood. These receptors were taken from a woman between 40 and 50 years old in good health. Both conserved end residues are trimmed from each CDR3.

>TRBJ1-6|TRBV28|15
ASSLDSWTAPNSPLH
>TRBJ2-3|TRBV6-5|10
ASSSTWGTQY
>TRBJ1-1|TRBV10-3|11
AIGSQGGTEAF
>TRBJ2-3|TRBV6-2/TRBV6-3|13
ASSDRGRYTDTQY
>TRBJ2-1|TRBV12-3/TRBV12-4|13
ASSPPGILYNEQF
>TRBJ1-2|TRBV6-5|14
ASSYAQGSGNYGYT
>TRBJ1-1|TRBV28|8
ASRDTEAF
>.|TRBV29-1|12
SVEVGDSAETQY
>TRBJ2-7|TRBV6-1|11
ASGDIYSYEQY
>TRBJ1-2|TRBV7-2|14
ASSPPRGRVNYGYT
>TRBJ2-4|TRBV5-1|14
ASSLEVARGGDIQY
>TRBJ2-5|TRBV25-1|14
ASSPRTGMNQETQY
>TRBJ1-5|TRBV4-1|16
ASSQEVVGEGQDQPQH
>TRBJ1-2|TRBV6-5|11
ASSYIDFRSYT
>TRBJ1-5|TRBV20-1|13
SAKPGTGGNQPQH
>TRBJ1-2|TRBV7-2|10
ASTLTQGGCT
>TRBJ2-7|TRBV7-2|12
ASSKGLPNYEQY
>TRBJ2-7|TRBV6-5|12
ASMGTGGLHEQY
>.|TRBV6-6|14
ASSSPPAGQQETQY
>.|TRBV5-1|11
ASSFEGEKTQY
>TRBJ2-7|TRBV7-2|11
ASGTGGFYEQY
>TRBJ2-7|TRBV12-3/TRBV12-4|12
ASSVNTFQEAQY
>TRBJ2-2|TRBV27|13
ATRDRALNTGELF
>TRBJ2-7|TRBV4-3|13
ASSQVGRGSYEQY
>TRBJ2-4|TRBV6-6|14
ASSLTLDSVKNIQY
>.|TRBV2|13
ASSEGGALASEQF
>TRBJ2-2|TRBV12-3/TRBV12-4|9
ASTQTGELF
>TRBJ2-6|TRBV2|13
ASSDLGKGANVLT
>TRBJ2-1|TRBV27|14
ASSFSTSGAYNEQF
>TRBJ2-5|TRBV27|13
ASSSLAGGGETQY
>TRBJ2-3|TRBV4-2|12
ASSTSSSTDTQY
>TRBJ2-5|TRBV28|12
ASRRLGTKETQY
>TRBJ2-5|TRBV7-9|10
ASGGPANEQY
>TRBJ1-4|TRBV4-1|13
ASSNSGTENEKLF
>TRBJ1-2|TRBV6-5|13
ASSSRDLLNYGYT
>TRBJ2-3|TRBV7-2|13
ASSLGTILTDTQY
>TRBJ2-7|TRBV11-2|12
ASSAPGSGQEQY
>TRBJ2-5|TRBV20-1|13
SARSIQDLQETQY
>TRBJ2-2|TRBV2|15
ASSGPGVRGNTGELF
>TRBJ2-3|TRBV29-1|11
SGLGGITDTQY
>TRBJ2-7|TRBV20-1|10
SASHRPYEQY
>TRBJ1-2|TRBV27|15
ASSTLRPGQINYGYT
>TRBJ2-3|TRBV5-1|13
ASSTSAGAADTQY
>TRBJ2-3|TRBV27|13
ASRARVGRTDTQY
>TRBJ1-5|TRBV2|12
ASSKDGSNQPQH
>TRBJ2-7|TRBV7-2|12
ASTIERGPYEQY
>TRBJ2-3|TRBV20-1|14
SASPRGANYRGTQY
>TRBJ2-3|TRBV20-1|12
SARDKQATDTQY
>TRBJ2-3|TRBV15|14
ATSREDGGPTDTQY
>TRBJ1-1|TRBV27|11
ASSSDATRVAF
>TRBJ2-1|TRBV5-1|13
ASSLGGSGYREQF
>TRBJ2-3|TRBV18|11
ASSPEDWGTQY
>TRBJ2-1|TRBV3-1|15
ASSQAGRGAVGNEQF
>TRBJ1-2|TRBV5-5|13
ASSLSPNVNYGYT
>TRBJ1-4|TRBV15|13
ATSSYQGYNEKLF
>TRBJ2-5|TRBV27|14
ASSLSVAGGQETQY
>TRBJ2-7|TRBV12-3/TRBV12-4|12
ASSRGLDLNEQY
>TRBJ2-5|TRBV7-8|14
ASSLVGTGSGETQY